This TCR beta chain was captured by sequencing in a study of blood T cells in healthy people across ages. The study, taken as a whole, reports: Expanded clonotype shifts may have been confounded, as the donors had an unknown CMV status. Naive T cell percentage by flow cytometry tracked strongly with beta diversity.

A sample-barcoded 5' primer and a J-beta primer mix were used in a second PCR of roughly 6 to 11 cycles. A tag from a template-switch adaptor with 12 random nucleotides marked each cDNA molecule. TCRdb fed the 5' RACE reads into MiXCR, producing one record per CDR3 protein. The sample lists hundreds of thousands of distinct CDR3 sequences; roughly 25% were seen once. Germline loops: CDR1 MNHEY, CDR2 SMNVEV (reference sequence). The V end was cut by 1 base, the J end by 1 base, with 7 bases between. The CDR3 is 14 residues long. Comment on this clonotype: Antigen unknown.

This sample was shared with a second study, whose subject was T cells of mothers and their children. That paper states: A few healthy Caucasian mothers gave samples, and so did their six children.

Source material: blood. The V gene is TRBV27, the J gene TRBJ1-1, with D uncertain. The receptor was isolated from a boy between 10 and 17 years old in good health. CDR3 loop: CASSLWAGNTEAFF. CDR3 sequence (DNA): TGTGCCAGCAGTTTATGGGCGGGGAACACTGAAGCTTTCTTT.